This T cell receptor (beta chain) derives from a study of T cells in Graves' hyperthyroidism and ophthalmopathy (dated by TCRdb to about 2019). As for the study more broadly: Peripheral blood samples were taken at the time of initial diagnosis, prior to any treatment. A discovery cohort of about 96 patients, approximately 44 with Graves' ophthalmopathy and 57 with stable Graves' hyperthyroidism, was used to find distinguishing TCR V-J signatures. An independent validation cohort of 18 to 20 hyperthyroidism patients and 15 or so patients who later progressed to ophthalmopathy tested prospective prediction of ophthalmopathy. The 95 to 100 discovery patients were randomly divided into training and test sets at a 7:3 ratio. In several Graves' hyperthyroidism patients, the study also compared T-cell repertoires from thyroid tissue with T-cell repertoires from blood. After blood sampling, hyperthyroidism patients were treated with methimazole at a starting dose of 30 mg daily, and ophthalmopathy patients were treated with high-dose intravenous methylprednisolone. The paper describes TCR Vbeta CDR3 sequencing of some 130 peripheral blood samples, made up of about 40 ophthalmopathy patients, around 78 hyperthyroidism patients and about 17 progressor patients.

Relative to germline, V is 4 bases shorter and J is 8 bases shorter, with 8 bases between their ends. The CDR3, cysteine through phenylalanine, is 11 amino acids long. Only CDR3 DNA remains: 33 bases, in frame from the first base. CDR1 and CDR2 (SQVTM, ANQGSEA) derive from the germline V gene. Graves' hyperthyroidism was defined as stable when no progression to ophthalmopathy occurred over 18 months of follow-up. Hyperthyroidism patients were newly diagnosed, had a disease duration of under 2 months, and were aged 18 to 65 years. Exclusion was applied to patients with uncontrolled infections, other autoimmune diseases, pregnancy or lactation. Diagnoses were based on clinical symptoms, serum thyroxine and TRAb, thyroid ultrasound and orbital computed tomography. PBMCs were separated from about 10 ml of fresh peripheral blood using Ficoll-Paque density gradient centrifugation. Total RNA was extracted with Trizol reagent, and quality was checked on an Agilent 2100 Bioanalyzer.

Overall results and qualifications from the work: No statistical method was used to set the sample size in advance, and investigators knew the group allocation. Most expanded thyroid clonotypes (frequency above 0.001) were also detected in blood, a finding suggesting that blood repertoires may reflect thyroid immune responses. In cross-validation, a model built on a 13 V-J signature told ophthalmopathy apart from stable hyperthyroidism with about 90% sensitivity and approximately 81% specificity, and in testing the same model reached 80%/75%. In validation, the model predicted progression to ophthalmopathy with just under 71% sensitivity and 72% to 85% specificity, a median of 6.5 months before onset.

The TCR beta CDR3 regions were amplified from RNA transcripts. For the first round of RT-PCR on the TCR CDR3, the HTBI primer set was used together with the Qiagen OneStep RT-PCR kit. The libraries were constructed in a second round of multiplex PCR and then size-selected and purified. Sequencing of the libraries was done on an Illumina HiSeq2000 using paired-end 100 bp reads. Per the original workflow: Raw data were processed with SOAPnuke, discarding reads with adapters, uncalled bases, mean Phred below 15, or no exact constant-primer or identifier match. High-quality paired reads were merged with COPE v1.2.5, and unique nucleotide sequences were defined as clonotypes. Clonotypes were aligned to IMGT TRBV, TRBD and TRBJ reference segments using MiTCR v1.1. The analysis included only V-J combinations with a frequency above 0.0001, which together covered 99% to 99.2% of the repertoires. A TCS score was defined as the ratio of F50 (clonal expansion) to E x V (chaos), with BLOSUM62-based TCRdist applied between CDR3 peptides within each V-J. Welch's t-statistics and random forest reduced roughly 530 V-J features to around 14, which were used in a naive Bayes classifier (R e1071). TCRdb's own reprocessing of the public reads used fastp at Q25 and MiXCR and kept productive beta chains. CDR3 protein duplicates are merged, each entry listing the most common genes and DNA. These V and J calls originate from TCRdb's pipeline instead of the authors' own analysis. The sample table shows hundreds of thousands of distinct CDR3 sequences, and approximately 14% are seen once. Approximately 25% of the sample lies in the top ten.

This clonotype was observed many times. Its antigen specificity is not known. No base-level quality is on record; no much larger clone is a single base apart. The specimen was blood. The chain employs TRBV29-1 and TRBJ2-2; the D gene identity is not certain. The sequence came from a woman aged 25-40 years with Graves' hyperthyroidism. At the DNA level, the sequence is TGCAGCGTTGTAACGTCTGGGGAGCTGTTTTTT. This is translated as CSVVTSGELFF.